Below, one TCR beta chain is given with its context. Its antigen is unknown. This specimen comes from a study of radiotherapy plus CTLA-4 blockade in lung cancer. About the research overall: Patients showed objective responses in roughly 19% of cases and disease control in under 40%.

Overall study results and limits: After radiotherapy and ipilimumab, tumor-derived clones expanded in peripheral blood. Together with interferon-beta, which increased in serum after radiation, early dynamic changes in blood T cell clones were reportedly the best predictors of response.

Trimming stripped 0 bases from V and 10 bases from J, with 12 bases between. CDR3 size: 13 residues. Per germline, CDR1 SEHNR and CDR2 FQNEAQ (reference sequence). The method was immunoSEQ multiplex PCR; TCRdb's version includes in-frame clones alone and lacks a portion of them. Of some 96,000 clones in the sample, about 90% were seen once. The V gene is TRBV7-9, the J gene TRBJ1-1; D uncertain. This receptor was taken from a human donor with non-small cell lung cancer that progressed on radiotherapy plus ipilimumab. This material consisted of peripheral blood, taken from a patient treated with radiotherapy plus ipilimumab. CDR3 sequence (DNA): TGTGCCAGCAGCTTAGCCACAAATGGCGGAGCTTTCTTT. Its translation is CASSLATNGGAFF.